These T cell receptor beta chains were read from a single sample in a study of immune heterogeneity within non-small cell lung tumors. One entry per CDR3 protein, called by TCRdb with MiXCR from the multiplex PCR reads. This sample has tens of thousands of distinct CDR3 sequences, with roughly 29% found just once. Sequencing was carried out using lung tumor tissue. Receptor source: a man aged 35-49 years with non-small cell lung cancer. The CDR3 runs from the conserved cysteine through the conserved F or W. D genes are given only for firm matches. Some rows have no size entry. The others give once, few or many, or a class for an expanded clone.

j_call v_call clone_size d_call cdr3_aa cdr3_nt
TRBJ1-1 TRBV6-1 NA TRBD1 CASSFGTGEEAFF TGTGCCAGCAGCTTCGGGACAGGCGAAGAAGCTTTCTTT
TRBJ2-1 TRBV24-1 medium-sized TRBD1 CATSDPTARGGDYNEQFF TGTGCCACCAGTGATCCTACTGCCCGAGGGGGCGATTACAATGAGCAGTTCTTC
TRBJ2-1 TRBV29-1 few NA CSVEEGARLFF TGCAGCGTTGAAGAGGGGGCGCGGCTGTTCTTC
TRBJ1-1 TRBV30 NA NA CAWSRGGNSEAFF TGTGCCTGGAGTCGCGGCGGGAACAGTGAAGCTTTCTTT
TRBJ1-2 TRBV9 NA NA CASSPRLSPNYGYTF TGTGCCAGCAGCCCCCGACTGTCACCCAACTATGGCTACACCTTC
TRBJ2-2 TRBV6-5 few TRBD2 CASSYSKTSGRNTGELFF TGTGCCAGCAGTTACTCGAAGACTAGCGGGAGGAACACCGGGGAGCTGTTTTTT
TRBJ1-1 TRBV28 NA NA CASSLAGWATEAFF TGTGCCAGCAGTTTGGCTGGGTGGGCCACTGAAGCTTTCTTT
TRBJ1-1 TRBV11-2 NA NA CASSARTTNTEAFF TGTGCCAGCAGTGCCCGGACGACTAACACTGAAGCTTTCTTT
TRBJ2-1 TRBV3-1 NA TRBD1 CASSQEGQGASNEQFF TGTGCCAGCAGCCAGGAAGGACAGGGGGCGTCCAATGAGCAGTTCTTC
TRBJ2-1 TRBV7-9 NA NA CASSLVGGQYNEQFF TGTGCCAGCAGCTTGGTGGGGGGACAGTACAATGAGCAGTTCTTC
TRBJ2-5 TRBV20-1 NA TRBD1 CSARPLQGVRETQYF TGCAGTGCTAGACCCCTACAGGGGGTCCGGGAGACCCAGTACTTC
TRBJ1-1 TRBV6-1 NA TRBD1 CASRPRGRWTEAFF TGTGCCAGCAGACCCAGGGGGCGATGGACTGAAGCTTTCTTT
TRBJ2-7 TRBV19 medium-sized TRBD2 CASSRTSGINEQYF TGTGCCAGTAGCCGTACTAGCGGGATTAACGAGCAGTACTTC
TRBJ2-1 TRBV25-1 NA NA CASVGSGSNEQFF TGTGCCAGCGTGGGGTCGGGGTCCAATGAGCAGTTCTTC
TRBJ2-1 TRBV19 NA NA CASSIVEGSRWGFNEQFF TGTGCCAGTAGTATAGTTGAGGGGTCGCGGTGGGGGTTCAATGAGCAGTTCTTC
TRBJ2-7 TRBV10-1 medium-sized NA CASSVYRGGEQYF TGCGCCAGCAGTGTCTACAGGGGGGGAGAGCAGTACTTC
TRBJ1-4 TRBV5-6 few NA CASSLGQDEKLFF TGTGCCAGCAGCTTGGGACAGGACGAAAAACTGTTTTTT
TRBJ1-6 TRBV13 medium-sized NA CASSLGRNSPLHF TGTGCCAGCAGCTTAGGGCGTAATTCACCCCTCCACTTT
TRBJ1-1 TRBV30 many TRBD1 CAWSRDRPEAFF TGTGCCTGGAGTCGGGACAGACCTGAAGCTTTCTTT
TRBJ1-2 TRBV10-3 NA NA CAISPRADYGYTF TGTGCCATCAGTCCCCGGGCGGACTATGGCTACACCTTC
TRBJ2-3 TRBV27 few TRBD1 CASRTGTVTDTQYF TGTGCCAGCAGAACCGGGACAGTAACAGATACGCAGTATTTT
TRBJ1-4 TRBV12-3/TRBV12-4 few NA CASSADESREKLFF TGTGCCAGCAGTGCCGACGAAAGCCGGGAAAAACTGTTTTTT
TRBJ2-2 TRBV14 NA NA CASSHHSDTGELFF TGTGCCAGCAGCCACCACTCCGACACCGGGGAGCTGTTTTTT
TRBJ2-1 TRBV28 NA TRBD1 CASREIGTGAGNEQFF TGTGCCAGCAGGGAAATCGGGACAGGGGCAGGCAATGAGCAGTTCTTC
TRBJ1-1 TRBV12-5 many NA CASGLGRTNTEAFF TGTGCTAGTGGTTTGGGACGGACGAACACTGAAGCTTTCTTT
TRBJ2-7 TRBV11-2 medium-sized NA CASSALLAHEQYF TGTGCCAGCAGCGCACTACTAGCCCACGAGCAGTACTTC
TRBJ2-1 TRBV5-1 NA NA CASGPTGYNEQFF TGCGCCAGCGGGCCTACAGGGTACAATGAGCAGTTCTTC
TRBJ1-2 TRBV9 many NA CASSMGGGNGYTF TGTGCCAGCAGCATGGGCGGGGGGAATGGCTACACCTTC
TRBJ2-1 TRBV7-3 NA NA CASSKDGGSWNEQFF TGTGCCAGCAGCAAAGATGGGGGGAGTTGGAATGAGCAGTTCTTC
TRBJ2-3 TRBV14 few NA CASSQTDSTQYF TGTGCCAGCAGCCAAACAGATTCTACGCAGTATTTT
TRBJ2-7 TRBV4-1 medium-sized NA CASSQETASSYEQYF TGCGCCAGCAGCCAAGAGACAGCGAGCTCCTACGAGCAGTACTTC
TRBJ1-6 TRBV7-9 few NA CASSSDGSPLHF TGTGCCAGCAGCTCGGACGGTTCACCCCTCCACTTT
TRBJ2-3 TRBV18 NA NA CASSPPVPISTDTQYF TGTGCCAGCTCACCACCCGTTCCAATTAGCACAGATACGCAGTATTTT
TRBJ1-5 TRBV2 medium-sized NA CASSDRSNQPQHF TGTGCCAGCAGCGACAGGAGCAATCAGCCCCAGCATTTT
TRBJ1-6 TRBV7-9 NA NA CASSLGDFISENSPLHF TGTGCCAGCAGCTTAGGGGACTTTATCTCCGAAAATTCACCCCTCCACTTT
TRBJ2-7 TRBV6-1 medium-sized NA CATQGKYEQYF TGTGCCACTCAAGGGAAGTACGAGCAGTACTTC
TRBJ1-2 TRBV7-8 many TRBD1 CASTDRVSGYTF TGTGCCAGCACCGACAGGGTTTCCGGCTACACCTTC
TRBJ2-5 TRBV20-1 NA NA CSRDSLIGETHYF TGCAGTCGGGACTCCCTCATCGGGGAGACCCACTACTTC
TRBJ1-1 TRBV12-3/TRBV12-4 NA NA CASSPRLNTEAFF TGTGCCAGCAGTCCTAGACTAAACACTGAAGCTTTCTTT
TRBJ2-5 TRBV2 many TRBD2 CASNSGKETQYF TGTGCCAGCAACAGCGGGAAAGAGACCCAGTACTTC
TRBJ2-2 TRBV7-9 NA NA CANAWARIGPTNTGELFF TGTGCCAATGCGTGGGCTAGAATAGGCCCAACAAACACCGGGGAGCTGTTTTTT
TRBJ2-1 TRBV11-3 many NA CASSPAGTVYNEQFF TGTGCCAGTAGTCCCGCCGGGACGGTTTACAATGAGCAGTTCTTC
TRBJ2-7 TRBV4-1 NA NA CASSQGWTAEQYF TGCGCCAGCAGCCAAGGGTGGACAGCCGAGCAGTACTTC
TRBJ1-3 TRBV12-5 NA NA CASGLAGLGNTIYF TGTGCTAGTGGCCTGGCGGGACTCGGAAACACCATATATTTT
TRBJ1-1 TRBV4-2 NA NA CASSQDTSGRKNTEAFF TGTGCCAGCAGCCAAGATACATCAGGTCGGAAGAACACTGAAGCTTTCTTT
TRBJ2-3 TRBV12-3/TRBV12-4 NA NA CASSFGNTDTQYF TGTGCCAGCAGTTTCGGGAACACAGATACGCAGTATTTT
TRBJ2-7 TRBV19 medium-sized NA CASSMANQYEQYF TGTGCCAGTAGTATGGCTAACCAGTACGAGCAGTACTTC
TRBJ2-7 TRBV7-2 many TRBD1 CASSLTGGYEQYF TGTGCCAGCAGTCTGACAGGGGGTTACGAGCAGTACTTC
TRBJ2-7 TRBV2 many TRBD2 CASSEAGGGQQYF TGTGCCAGCAGTGAGGCGGGGGGGGGACAGCAGTACTTC
TRBJ2-1 TRBV4-3 few NA CASSQDWGSYEQFF TGCGCCAGCAGCCAAGATTGGGGTAGTTATGAGCAGTTCTTC
TRBJ2-2 TRBV6-2/TRBV6-3 many NA CASSYSSAHTGELFF TGTGCCAGCAGTTACTCCAGCGCCCACACCGGGGAGCTGTTTTTT
TRBJ2-7 TRBV5-1 many NA CASDQGFPYEQYF TGCGCCAGCGACCAGGGGTTCCCCTACGAGCAGTACTTC